Following are 26 T cell receptor beta chains from one sample sequenced in a study of blood T cell repertoires in COVID-19. The repertoire was sequenced with immunoSEQ multiplex PCR; TCRdb's copy has only in-frame clones and lacks some. This repertoire shows 350,000 to 450,000 clones, 70% to 90% found once; its top ten account for around 3%. Material for sequencing was peripheral blood. Receptors originate from a human donor in a cohort sampled during active COVID-19.

The rearrangement links TRBV30 to TRBJ2-3, with 8 bases lining up with TRBD2. The CDR3 length is 12 residues. Trimming at V came to 4 bases and at J to 8 bases, leaving 5 bases not matched to a gene. The germline V gene encodes CDR1 GTSNPN and CDR2 SVGIG (reference sequence). The CDR3 region has the DNA TGTGCCTGGATGGCCGGGGGGGGTACGCAGTATTTT. The encoded protein is CAWMAGGGTQYF.

The chain links TRBV5-4 to TRBJ2-1; TRBD2 matches 12 bases. CDR3 length: 15 residues. The trim removed 4 bases at V and 5 bases at J, leaving 4 bases unmatched. Germline values: CDR1 SGHNT, CDR2 YYREEE (reference sequence). The CDR3 sequence: CASSPSGGAHNEQFF. DNA for the CDR3: TGTGCCAGCAGCCCTAGCGGGGGGGCCCACAATGAGCAGTTCTTC.

In nucleotides, the CDR3 is TGTGCCAGCAGCCAAGCGACGGGACAGGGGTCCTACGAGCAGTACTTC. Translation gives CASSQATGQGSYEQYF. The chain uses TRBV3-1 (or the pseudogene TRBV3-2) and TRBJ2-7, with 10 bases aligning to TRBD1. The CDR3 is 16 residues long. The V gene's germline CDR1 is LGHDT and CDR2 YNNKEL (reference sequence). With V trimmed by 1 base and J by 1 base, 4 bases remained unmatched.

V and J are TRBV10-3 and TRBJ1-4; the match to TRBD1 covers 7 bases. The CDR3 extends over 14 amino acids. Per the germline V gene, CDR1 is ENHRY and CDR2 is SYGVKD. Trimming cost V 5 bases and J 10 bases; bases outside gene matches: 10. CDR3 bases: TGTGCCATCAGTACAGACAGGGAATCGGGAAAACTGTTTTTT. Translating it yields CAISTDRESGKLFF.

The rearrangement uses TRBV9 and TRBJ1-4; 8 positions agree with TRBD1. CDR1 and CDR2 from the germline V gene are SGDLS and YYNGEE. Trimming took 3 bases from V and 4 from J; bases not matched to a gene: 5. The CDR3 runs 15 residues. CDR3 nucleotide sequence: TGTGCCAGCAGCGACGGGGACAGGCTTAATGAAAAACTGTTTTTT. It translates to CASSDGDRLNEKLFF.

The CDR3 nucleotides are TGCAGCGTGCCACGACGACAGGGGGGTGAAGCTTTCTTT. This codes for CSVPRRQGGEAFF. The chain is built from TRBV29-1 and TRBJ1-1, with TRBD1 matching over 9 bases. Germline V gene sequence: CDR1 SQVTM, CDR2 ANQGSEA. The CDR3 totals 13 residues. The V gene end was trimmed by 6 bases and the J gene end by 7 bases; junction bases not matched to a gene: 9.

The chain couples TRBV15 to TRBJ2-1; D unresolved. CDR1 is LNHNV and CDR2 is YYDKDF in the germline V gene (reference sequence). There are 13 residues in the CDR3. Trimming shortened V by 1 base and J by 4 bases, and 5 bases separated the two germline ends. CDR3 region: CATSRAGYNEQFF. CDR3 bases: TGTGCCACCAGCAGAGCGGGTTACAATGAGCAGTTCTTC. Supplemented by reference TRBV15 and TRBJ2-1, the full variable domain reads DAMVIQNPRYQVTQFGKPVTLSCSQTLNHNVMYWYQQKSSQAPKLLFHYYDKDFNNEADTPDNFQSRRPNTSFCFLDIRSPGLGDTAMYLCATSRAGYNEQFFGPGTRLTVL.

V gene TRBV18 combines with J gene TRBJ1-5; D possibly corresponds to TRBD1 (6 bases). V was trimmed by 5 bases and J by 6 bases, leaving 11 bases between them. From germline, CDR1 is KGHSH and CDR2 LQKENI. This CDR3 comprises 13 residues. The CDR3 DNA reads as TGTGCCAGCTCAAGGGGGGGGAGTCAGCCCCAGCATTTT. Translated, it gives CASSRGGSQPQHF.

The gene calls are TRBV27 and TRBJ2-7; D is perhaps TRBD1 (6 bases). The CDR3 runs to 13 residues. Germline CDR1 is MNHEY and CDR2 is SMNVEV (reference sequence). V lost 8 bases and J lost 10, with 21 bases in between. The DNA for the CDR3 is TGTGCCAGCCCGACAGGAAAACTTCGGGGTCAGTACTTC. Residues: CASPTGKLRGQYF.

This chain uses TRBV25-1 with TRBJ2-1; 9 bases are shared with TRBD2. Germline CDR1 reads MGHDK; CDR2 reads SYGVNS. V shed 7 bases and J 4 bases; nucleotides not matched to a gene: 11. The CDR3 spans 16 residues. CDR3 sequence (DNA): TGTGCCAGCACGACCCTATTAGCGGGAGCGTACAATGAGCAGTTCTTC. Translated: CASTTLLAGAYNEQFF.

The V call is TRBV5-1, the J call TRBJ2-2, with 14 bases identical to TRBD2. Germline V CDR1 and CDR2: SGHRS, YFSETQ. Germline trimming cut 0 bases from V and 0 bases from J; bases unmatched to any gene: 4. The CDR3 runs 19 residues. The CDR3 DNA reads TGCGCCAGCAGCTTGGTGGGACTAGCGGGAGTTGCGAACACCGGGGAGCTGTTTTTT. This codes for CASSLVGLAGVANTGELFF.

The rearrangement uses TRBV19 and TRBJ1-5, with a weak D call TRBD1 (5 bases). This CDR3 has 15 residues. V lost 3 bases and J 6 bases, leaving 15 bases between the germline ends. The germline V gene encodes CDR1 LNHDA and CDR2 SQIVND (reference sequence). The CDR3: CASSISGGTSQPQHF. The CDR3 nucleotides are TGTGCCAGTAGTATCTCCGGGGGGACCAGTCAGCCCCAGCATTTT. The full variable domain, completed using reference TRBV19 and TRBJ1-5, is DGGITQSPKYLFRKEGQNVTLSCEQNLNHDAMYWYRQDPGQGLRLIYYSQIVNDFQKGDIAEGYSVSREKKESFPLTVTSAQKNPTAFYLCASSISGGTSQPQHFGDGTRLSIL.

The rearrangement uses TRBV29-1 and TRBJ2-5, with a tentative D call TRBD1 (6 bases). Germline loops: CDR1 SQVTM, CDR2 ANQGSEA. V was cut by 0 bases and J by 6 bases, with 14 bases left in between. CDR3 length equals 14 residues. Written as DNA, the CDR3 is TGCAGCGTTGAAGAAACAGGGTTGGCAAAGACCCAGTACTTC. This gives the protein CSVEETGLAKTQYF.

This clone appeared once. The J gene is TRBJ1-2, the V gene TRBV9; 8 bases match TRBD1. V dropped 4 bases and J dropped 3; count of bases not matched to a gene: 11. Germline assignment: CDR1 SGDLS and CDR2 YYNGEE. The CDR3 contains 16 residues. DNA for the CDR3: TGTGCCAGCAGCCCCCGGAGGACAGGGAGCGACTATGGCTACACCTTC. Its protein product is CASSPRRTGSDYGYTF.

The V gene is TRBV6-5, the J gene TRBJ2-2, with a possible D match to TRBD2 (5 bases). Trimming took 5 bases from V and 6 from J, leaving 10 bases between them. This CDR3 spans 13 amino acids. Per germline, CDR1 MNHEY and CDR2 SVGAGI. The CDR3 protein is CASSRLLSGELFF. The CDR3, as DNA: TGTGCCAGCAGTCGACTACTATCCGGGGAGCTGTTTTTT.

This rearrangement joins TRBV5-1 to TRBJ2-5; D is possibly TRBD2 (6 bases). V dropped 0 bases and J dropped 4 bases, with 13 bases sitting between them. This CDR3 is built from 15 residues. Germline CDR1 reads SGHRS; CDR2 reads YFSETQ. CDR3 DNA: TGCGCCAGCAGCTTGGGTGGGAGGTACGGAGAGACCCAGTACTTC. Its translation: CASSLGGRYGETQYF.

This clone has a handful of counts. J is TRBJ2-3 and V is TRBV6-5; D may be TRBD1 (5 bases). CDR3 length: 14 residues. In germline, CDR1 is MNHEY, CDR2 SVGAGI. Trimming took 6 bases from V and 11 from J, leaving 21 bases between them. CDR3 bases: TGTGCCAGCAGGGCTCAGGGTTATTCGTACGAGCAGTATTTT. Its protein is CASRAQGYSYEQYF.

The gene calls are TRBV23-1 and TRBJ1-1; 9 bases align to TRBD1. TRBV23-1 is placed among ORFs of uncertain function. V lost 3 bases, J lost 0 bases, and 5 bases stayed unmatched. The CDR3 spans 16 residues. The CDR3 region has the DNA TGCGCCAGCAGTCACTCCCGGGACAGGGTGAACACTGAAGCTTTCTTT. This translates into CASSHSRDRVNTEAFF.

The chain is built from TRBV7-3 and TRBJ2-5; D is perhaps TRBD2 (7 bases). The CDR3 consists of 16 residues. Trimming removed 5 bases at V and 2 bases at J, with 18 bases between. Germline values: CDR1 SGHTA, CDR2 FQGTGA. The CDR3 DNA reads as TGTGCCAGCAGCCCAGGAGGGGGGGAAGGGCAAGAGACCCAGTACTTC. Translation: CASSPGGGEGQETQYF.

V and J are TRBV6-2 or TRBV6-3 and TRBJ2-1; the D gene is possibly TRBD1 (6 bases). This CDR3 region has 13 residues. Trimming pared 4 bases from V and 3 bases from J, leaving 7 bases between. Germline CDR1 MNHEY, CDR2 SVGEGT. As DNA, the CDR3 is TGTGCCAGCAGTTGGGGGCTCTACAATGAGCAGTTCTTC. Protein product: CASSWGLYNEQFF.

The chain links TRBV30 to TRBJ2-5; unclear D gene. The V gene's germline CDR1 is GTSNPN and CDR2 SVGIG (reference sequence). The V end was cut by 1 base, the J end by 4 bases, with 13 bases between. CDR3 length: 14 residues. CDR3 in amino acids: CAWSGRLVRETQYF. The CDR3 nucleotides are TGTGCCTGGAGTGGTCGCCTAGTGAGAGAGACCCAGTACTTC.

This chain connects TRBV30 to TRBJ1-2; maybe TRBD1 (6 bases). Germline CDR1 reads GTSNPN; CDR2 reads SVGIG (reference sequence). The germline V and J ends were trimmed by 1 base and 8 bases, with 17 bases remaining between them. The CDR3 contains 14 residues. This chain's CDR3 is CAWSALNRVGGYTF. In DNA, the CDR3 is TGTGCCTGGAGTGCCCTTAACAGGGTCGGGGGCTACACCTTC.

The genes are TRBV5-1 and TRBJ1-4, with 7 bases identical to TRBD1. The CDR3 is made up of 15 amino acids. Looked up from germline, CDR1 is SGHRS and CDR2 is YFSETQ. V trimming: 3 bases; J trimming: 7 bases; junction bases outside the gene matches: 9. The CDR3 region is CASSYRQGGGEKLFF. The CDR3 DNA reads TGCGCCAGCAGCTACCGACAGGGTGGTGGTGAAAAACTGTTTTTT. Full variable domain (remainder filled in from reference TRBV5-1 and TRBJ1-4): KAGVTQTPRYLIKTRGQQVTLSCSPISGHRSVSWYQQTPGQGLQFLFEYFSETQRNKGNFPGRFSGRQFSNSRSEMNVSTLELGDSALYLCASSYRQGGGEKLFFGSGTQLSVL.

V and J are TRBV6-1 and TRBJ1-6, with D maybe TRBD1 (6 bases). Between the trimmed V and J ends, which lost 2 bases and 11 bases, there was a span of 19 bases. The CDR3 consists of 16 residues. Looked up from germline, CDR1 is MNHNS and CDR2 is SASEGT. The CDR3 region has the DNA TGTGCCAGCAGTGAATTCCTGACAGGCCTTTTTGCACCCCTCCACTTT. Its translation is CASSEFLTGLFAPLHF.

V and J are TRBV9 and TRBJ1-6; TRBD1 might be the D (5 bases). CDR3 length: 15 residues. Germline CDR1 and CDR2: SGDLS and YYNGEE. Trimming cost V 0 bases and J 7 bases, with 11 bases left between them. The CDR3 nucleotides are TGTGCCAGCAGCGTAGGTTCAGGGATCAATTCACCCCTCCACTTT. Protein: CASSVGSGINSPLHF.

The chain recombines TRBV3-1 (or the pseudogene TRBV3-2) with TRBJ2-1, with 14 bases aligning to TRBD2. After removal of 1 base from V and 5 bases from J, the junction contained 7 bases not matched to a gene. The length of the CDR3 is 18 residues. Per germline, CDR1 LGHDT and CDR2 YNNKEL (reference sequence). CDR3 residues: CASSQGTSGGPTNNEQFF. DNA for the CDR3: TGTGCCAGCAGCCAAGGGACTAGCGGGGGGCCCACTAACAATGAGCAGTTCTTC.